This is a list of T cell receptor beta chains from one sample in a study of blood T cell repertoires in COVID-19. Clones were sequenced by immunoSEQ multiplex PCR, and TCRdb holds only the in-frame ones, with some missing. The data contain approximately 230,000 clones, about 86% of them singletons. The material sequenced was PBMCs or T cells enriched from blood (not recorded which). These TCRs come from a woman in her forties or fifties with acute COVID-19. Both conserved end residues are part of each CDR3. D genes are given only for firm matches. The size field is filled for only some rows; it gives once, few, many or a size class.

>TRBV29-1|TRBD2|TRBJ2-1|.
CSVPIAGGGSYNEQFF
TGCAGCGTCCCTATTGCGGGCGGGGGCTCCTACAATGAGCAGTTCTTC
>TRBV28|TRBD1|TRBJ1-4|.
CASSPQGAEKLFF
TGTGCCAGCAGTCCACAGGGGGCCGAAAAACTGTTTTTT
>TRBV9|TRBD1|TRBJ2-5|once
CASSGGQGAEETQYF
TGTGCCAGCAGCGGCGGACAGGGGGCTGAAGAGACCCAGTACTTC
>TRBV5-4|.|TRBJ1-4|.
CASSFGLPNEKLFF
TGTGCCAGCAGCTTTGGACTACCCAATGAAAAACTGTTTTTT
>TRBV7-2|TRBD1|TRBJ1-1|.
CASSLAGQGTNTEAFF
TGTGCCAGCAGCTTGGCGGGACAGGGAACGAACACTGAAGCTTTCTTT
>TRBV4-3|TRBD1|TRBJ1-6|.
CASSQGQGVSPLHF
TGCGCCAGCAGCCAAGGACAGGGGGTCTCACCCCTCCACTTT
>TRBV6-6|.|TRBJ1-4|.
CASGRGGEKLFF
TGTGCCAGCGGCCGGGGGGGTGAAAAACTGTTTTTT
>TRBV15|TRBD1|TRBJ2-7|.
CATSRDRDRPPYEQYF
TGTGCCACCAGCAGAGACCGGGACAGACCCCCCTACGAGCAGTACTTC
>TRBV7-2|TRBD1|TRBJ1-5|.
CASSLVGTGEQPQHF
TGTGCCAGCAGCTTAGTAGGGACAGGCGAGCAGCCCCAGCATTTT
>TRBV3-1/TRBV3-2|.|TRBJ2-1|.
CASSQDESQGADEQFF
TGTGCCAGCAGCCAAGATGAATCCCAGGGTGCAGATGAGCAGTTCTTC
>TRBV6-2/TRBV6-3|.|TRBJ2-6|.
CASSYGQHVLTF
TGTGCCAGCAGTTATGGACAGCACGTCCTGACTTTC
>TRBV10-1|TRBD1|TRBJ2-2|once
CASSAGGWNTGELFF
TGCGCCAGCAGTGCAGGGGGATGGAACACCGGGGAGCTGTTTTTT
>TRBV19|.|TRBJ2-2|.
CASSSLTNTGELFF
TGTGCCAGTAGTTCACTTACGAACACCGGGGAGCTGTTTTTT
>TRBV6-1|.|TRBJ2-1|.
CASSEPGGNNEQFF
TGTGCCAGCAGTGAACCCGGCGGCAACAATGAGCAGTTCTTC
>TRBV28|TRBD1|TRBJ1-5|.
CASSPIDRDHQPQHF
TGTGCCAGCAGCCCTATAGACAGGGATCATCAGCCCCAGCATTTT
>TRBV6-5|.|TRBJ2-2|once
CASSYGGADGELFF
TGTGCCAGCAGTTATGGGGGGGCTGACGGGGAGCTGTTTTTT
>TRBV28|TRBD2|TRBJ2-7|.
CASKLADSYEQYF
TGTGCCAGCAAACTAGCGGATTCCTACGAGCAGTACTTC
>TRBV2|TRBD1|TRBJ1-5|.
CASRARQGRGTQPQHF
TGTGCCAGCAGAGCCCGACAGGGTCGGGGGACCCAGCCCCAGCATTTT
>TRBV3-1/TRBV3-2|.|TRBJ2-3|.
CASSPSSTDTQYF
TGTGCCAGCAGCCCGTCTAGCACAGATACGCAGTATTTT
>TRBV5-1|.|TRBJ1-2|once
CASSFFAGADYGYTF
TGCGCCAGCAGCTTTTTCGCAGGGGCCGACTATGGCTACACCTTC
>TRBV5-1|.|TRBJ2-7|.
CASSSLTDEQYF
TGCGCCAGCAGCTCCCTCACTGACGAGCAGTACTTC
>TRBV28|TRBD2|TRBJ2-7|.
CASSWGLGGSEQYF
TGTGCCAGCAGTTGGGGACTCGGGGGGAGCGAGCAGTACTTC
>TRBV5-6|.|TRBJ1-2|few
CASSSGVVNYGYTF
TGTGCCAGCAGCTCAGGGGTAGTTAACTATGGCTACACCTTC
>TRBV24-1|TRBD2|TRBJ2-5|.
CATGTSGSEETQYF
TGTGCCACGGGGACTAGCGGGAGTGAGGAGACCCAGTACTTC
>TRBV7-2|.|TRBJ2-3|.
CASSLQASVTDTQYF
TGTGCCAGCAGCTTACAGGCTAGCGTTACAGATACGCAGTATTTT
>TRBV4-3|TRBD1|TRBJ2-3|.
CASSQQGQGVTDTQYF
TGCGCCAGCAGCCAACAAGGACAGGGAGTCACAGATACGCAGTATTTT
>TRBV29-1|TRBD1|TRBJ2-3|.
CSVGWDRVVQFPDTQYF
TGCAGCGTTGGTTGGGACAGGGTCGTCCAGTTTCCAGATACGCAGTATTTT